The next 10 T cell receptor beta chains were all read from a single sample in a study of control samples from healthy donors and cancer patients. Sequenced by immunoSEQ multiplex PCR; TCRdb stores in-frame clones only, minus some. The sample includes 150,000 or so clones, 93% seen only once; the top ten take about 5.8%. Sequenced sample: blood. These receptors were collected from a man younger than 35 in good health.

The chain links TRBV7-9 to TRBJ2-7, with 9 bases identical to TRBD2. The CDR3 is made up of 14 amino acids. V shed 3 bases, J shed 7 bases, and the junction held 7 bases outside the gene matches. The V gene's germline CDR1 is SEHNR and CDR2 FQNEAQ (reference sequence). The CDR3: CASSFSGGPREQYF. CDR3 DNA sequence: TGTGCCAGCAGCTTCAGCGGGGGGCCTCGGGAGCAGTACTTC.

This clone has a handful of counts. This sequence joins TRBV4-3 and TRBJ1-2; D perhaps matches TRBD1 (5 bases). V was pared by 4 bases and J by 7 bases, with 13 bases between. This CDR3 has 13 amino acids. The V gene's germline CDR1 is LGHNA and CDR2 YSLEER. The CDR3 sequence is CASSPLGAGGYTF. The CDR3, as DNA: TGCGCCAGCAGCCCGTTAGGGGCGGGTGGCTACACCTTC.

The chain employs TRBV6-5 and TRBJ1-3; 7 nucleotides align to TRBD1. The J segment lost 0 bases and the V segment lost 5 bases, leaving 4 bases of the junction unmatched. The CDR3 is 15 residues long. CDR1 is MNHEY and CDR2 is SVGAGI in the germline V gene. CDR3 DNA: TGTGCCAGCAGTAGGGGACAGAACTCTGGAAACACCATATATTTT. Its protein product is CASSRGQNSGNTIYF.

This clone has only one observation. An end of the junction does not agree with germline; a read error may underlie this. This chain joins TRBV7-7 and TRBJ1-3; D unresolved. Per the germline V gene, CDR1 is SSHAT and CDR2 is FNYEAQ (reference sequence). The CDR3 spans 14 residues. CDR3 residues: CASSLVAGIATIYF. The CDR3 DNA sequence: TGTGCTAGCAGCTTAGTAGCCGGGATTGCAACCATATATTTT.

This chain connects TRBV7-9 to TRBJ1-1; maybe TRBD1 (6 bases). Per the germline V gene, CDR1 is SEHNR and CDR2 is FQNEAQ (reference sequence). This CDR3 is 16 amino acids long. V gave up 5 bases and J gave up 4 bases, with 20 bases separating them. The DNA of the CDR3 is TGTGCCAGCAGCCCCCGGCTTTCGGAGGGGGGCACTGAAGCTTTCTTT. This gives the protein CASSPRLSEGGTEAFF.

The chain uses TRBV5-1 and TRBJ2-2; the match to TRBD1 covers 7 bases. CDR1 and CDR2 from the germline V gene are SGHRS and YFSETQ. With V trimmed by 4 bases and J by 5 bases, 2 bases remained unmatched. The CDR3 sequence is 13 residues long. In nucleotides, the CDR3 is TGCGCCAGCAGCCTGACAGGGACCGGGGAGCTGTTTTTT. This encodes CASSLTGTGELFF.

The chain combines TRBV19 with TRBJ1-2, with D uncertain. The CDR3 sequence is 11 residues long. Deletions cut 10 bases from V and 4 bases from J, with 10 bases between. The germline gives CDR1 LNHDA, CDR2 SQIVND (reference sequence). DNA of the CDR3: TGTGCCACCGACCGCGGCTATGGCTACACCTTC. This gives the protein CATDRGYGYTF.

This chain connects TRBV27 to TRBJ1-5, with a possible D match to TRBD1 (6 bases). V dropped 5 bases and J dropped 6 bases, with 17 bases sitting between them. CDR3 size: 15 residues. Germline V gives CDR1 MNHEY, CDR2 SMNVEV (reference sequence). This CDR3 is CASSPRAGAIQPQHF. CDR3 sequence (DNA): TGTGCCAGCAGTCCGCGGGCAGGGGCGATTCAGCCCCAGCATTTT.

The chain has TRBV6-1 and TRBJ1-5; TRBD1 matches 8 bases. Germline CDR1 and CDR2: MNHNS and SASEGT. J lost 4 bases, V lost 5 bases, and 7 bases had no gene match. This CDR3 comprises 15 residues. CDR3 protein: CASSSTGGGNQPQHF. CDR3 DNA: TGTGCCAGCAGTAGCACAGGGGGAGGTAATCAGCCCCAGCATTTT.

With respect to this clone: Germline is not matched at one junction end, which may reflect a read error. The rearrangement uses TRBV2 and TRBJ1-2; unclear D gene. This CDR3 comprises 14 residues. Germline V gene data show CDR1 as SNHLY and CDR2 as FYNNEI. In DNA form, the CDR3 reads TGTGCCAGCAGTGAATTTGGGCCTAATTATGGCTACACCTTC. Amino acids: CASSEFGPNYGYTF.